The rows below give T cell receptor beta chains drawn from one sample of a study of OX40 agonist ivuxolimab in advanced cancers. The assay was immunoSEQ multiplex PCR, and TCRdb's table has in-frame clones only and misses some. Of around 77,000 clones in the sample, approximately 92% were seen once. Sample: CD4+ or CD8+ T cells sorted from blood, taken in a trial of the OX40 agonist ivuxolimab. The origin of the receptors is an adult with an advanced solid tumor such as melanoma, head and neck, liver or kidney cancer. Each CDR3 is given with its conserved first and last residue. A D gene is named only where the DNA matches it firmly. Rows may omit the clone size; those that give it use once, few, many or a size class.

>-|TRBJ1-1|TRBV28|-
TGTGCCAGCAGCCAACTCAGCATGAACACTGAAGCTTTCTTT
CASSQLSMNTEAFF
>-|TRBJ2-4|TRBV9|-
TGTGCCAGCAGCGTAGATCCCAGGAACGACATTCAGTACTTC
CASSVDPRNDIQYF
>TRBD1|TRBJ1-4|TRBV5-8|-
TGTGCCAGCAGCACAGGGGACAGGGCACTAGAAAAACTGTTTTTT
CASSTGDRALEKLFF
>-|TRBJ2-3|TRBV7-9|-
TGTGCCAGCAGCCGCCCCTCGACTAGTACGTATACGCAGTATTTT
CASSRPSTSTYTQYF
>-|TRBJ1-2|TRBV2|-
TGTGCCAGCAGTGAAAACCGACAAGGTGGCTACACCTTC
CASSENRQGGYTF
>-|TRBJ1-5|TRBV5-1|-
TGCGCCAGCAGCCCGAGGGGAGGGATTAATCAGCCCCAGCATTTT
CASSPRGGINQPQHF
>TRBD1|TRBJ2-1|TRBV11-1|-
TGTGCCAGCAGCTCGACAGGGGAAAGAGACAATGAGCAGTTCTTC
CASSSTGERDNEQFF
>-|TRBJ2-3|TRBV11-2|few
TGTGCCAGCAGCTCCCTGGGGGGAGCCAGCACAGATACGCAGTATTTT
CASSSLGGASTDTQYF
>TRBD1|TRBJ2-7|TRBV5-8|few
TGTGCCAGCAGTCGAAGAAAACAGGGGTACGAGCAGTACTTC
CASSRRKQGYEQYF
>TRBD2|TRBJ2-1|TRBV15|-
TGTGCCACCAGCAGAGATCAGGGCGGGAGGGCCGATGAGCAGTTCTTC
CATSRDQGGRADEQFF
>-|TRBJ2-7|TRBV28|-
TGTGCCAGCAGTACCAGCAGGGCGGTCTACGAGCAGTACTTC
CASSTSRAVYEQYF
>-|TRBJ1-1|TRBV18|few
TGTGCCAGCTCACCCAGCCAGAACACTGAAGCTTTCTTT
CASSPSQNTEAFF
>-|TRBJ1-1|TRBV7-3|-
TGTGCCAGCAGCTTGGACAGAAACACTGAAGCTTTCTTT
CASSLDRNTEAFF
>TRBD1|TRBJ1-1|TRBV5-1|-
TGCGCCAGCAGCTTGGAGGGACAGGAAGCTTTCTTT
CASSLEGQEAFF
>-|TRBJ1-3|TRBV2|-
TGTGCCAGCCGAGTTACACAGGGAGGAAACACCATATATTTT
CASRVTQGGNTIYF
>TRBD2|TRBJ2-7|TRBV11-2|-
TGTGCCAGCAGCTTAGTATACGGAGCGGGAGTTAGGTACGAGCAGTACTTC
CASSLVYGAGVRYEQYF
>-|TRBJ1-1|TRBV6-6|-
TGTGCCAGCAGTTACAGGGACGGGATCACTGAAGCTTTCTTT
CASSYRDGITEAFF
>TRBD1|TRBJ2-5|TRBV25-1|-
TGTGCCAGCAGTGACCCCAGGGGGCCCGGGGAGACCCAGTACTTC
CASSDPRGPGETQYF
>TRBD2|TRBJ2-1|TRBV4-3|-
TGCGCCAGCAGCCAAGATCACTCTAGCGGACGTGAGCAGTTCTTC
CASSQDHSSGREQFF
>-|TRBJ2-1|TRBV7-3|-
TGTGCCAGCAGCTTATTGGGGGAAGTCCACAATGAGCAGTTCTTC
CASSLLGEVHNEQFF
>-|TRBJ1-4|TRBV9|-
TGTGCCAGCAGCGTAGCAGGGCGGGGGGAAAAACTGTTTTTT
CASSVAGRGEKLFF
>TRBD1|TRBJ2-7|TRBV5-5|-
TGTGCCAGCAGCTTCAACTGGGTTACAGGGGGCGAGGACGAGCAGTACTTC
CASSFNWVTGGEDEQYF
>-|TRBJ2-2|TRBV5-6|-
TGTGCCAGCAGCTTGTTAGGAGTGGTCCACGGTACCGGGGAGCTGTTTTTT
CASSLLGVVHGTGELFF
>-|TRBJ2-1|TRBV11-2|-
TGTGCCAGCAGCCCCAAAGGCAGCTACAATGAGCAGTTCTTC
CASSPKGSYNEQFF
>TRBD1|TRBJ1-1|TRBV7-2|-
TGTGCCAGCAGCCCAGGACAGGGTAACACTGAAGCTTTCTTT
CASSPGQGNTEAFF
>-|TRBJ2-5|TRBV2|-
TGTGCCGGTAAAATGGGCGGTGGCGGAGAGACCCAGTACTTC
CAGKMGGGGETQYF
>-|TRBJ2-7|TRBV12-5|-
TGTGCTAGTGGTTTTGGGGACGAGCAGTACTTC
CASGFGDEQYF
>-|TRBJ2-3|TRBV20-1|-
TGCAGTGCTGGACTGGGAGATACGCAGTATTTT
CSAGLGDTQYF
>-|TRBJ1-1|TRBV5-1|-
TGCGCCAGCAGCCTGACAGTTGACACTGAAGCTTTCTTT
CASSLTVDTEAFF
>-|TRBJ2-4|TRBV4-1|once
TGCGCCAGCAGCCAGGACAGAGCCGTCAGCCAGTACTTC
CASSQDRAVSQYF
>-|TRBJ1-2|TRBV28|-
TGTGCCACGGAGCCAGGGTCCAACTATGGCTACACCTTC
CATEPGSNYGYTF
>TRBD1|TRBJ2-3|TRBV5-6|-
TGTGCCAGCAGCTCGTCGACAGGGCCTAGCACAGATACGCAGTATTTT
CASSSSTGPSTDTQYF
>-|TRBJ2-5|TRBV11-2|once
TGTGCCAGCAGTTCTATGGGTAGCGGCCAAGAGACCCAGTACTTC
CASSSMGSGQETQYF
>-|TRBJ2-1|TRBV7-9|-
TGTGCCAGCAGCTTAGCGCTCACGGCAGTCGGTGAGCAGTTCTTC
CASSLALTAVGEQFF
>-|TRBJ2-5|TRBV7-2|-
TGTGCCAGCAGCTTAGCGGGCGGGTCGGTGCAAGAGACCCAGTACTTC
CASSLAGGSVQETQYF
>TRBD2|TRBJ2-2|TRBV5-1|-
TGCGCCAGCAGCCCGACCGGGACTACGAACACCGGGGAGCTGTTTTTT
CASSPTGTTNTGELFF